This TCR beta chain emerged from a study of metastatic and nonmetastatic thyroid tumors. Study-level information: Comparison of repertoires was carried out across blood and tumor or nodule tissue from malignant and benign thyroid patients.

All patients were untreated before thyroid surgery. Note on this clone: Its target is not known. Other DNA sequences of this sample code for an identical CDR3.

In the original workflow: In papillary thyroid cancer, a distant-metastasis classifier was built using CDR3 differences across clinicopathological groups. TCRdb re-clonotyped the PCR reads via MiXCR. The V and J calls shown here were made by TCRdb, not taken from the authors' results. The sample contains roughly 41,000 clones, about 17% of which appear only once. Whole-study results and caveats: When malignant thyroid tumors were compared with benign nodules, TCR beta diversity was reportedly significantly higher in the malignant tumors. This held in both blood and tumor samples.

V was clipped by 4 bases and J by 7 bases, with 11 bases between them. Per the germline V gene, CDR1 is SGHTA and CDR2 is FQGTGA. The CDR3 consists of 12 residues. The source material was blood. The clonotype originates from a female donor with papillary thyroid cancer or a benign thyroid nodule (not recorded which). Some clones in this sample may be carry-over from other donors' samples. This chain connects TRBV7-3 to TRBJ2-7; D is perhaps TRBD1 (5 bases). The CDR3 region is CASSSPRGEQYF. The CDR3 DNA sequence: TGTGCCAGCAGCTCGCCAAGGGGAGAGCAGTACTTC.